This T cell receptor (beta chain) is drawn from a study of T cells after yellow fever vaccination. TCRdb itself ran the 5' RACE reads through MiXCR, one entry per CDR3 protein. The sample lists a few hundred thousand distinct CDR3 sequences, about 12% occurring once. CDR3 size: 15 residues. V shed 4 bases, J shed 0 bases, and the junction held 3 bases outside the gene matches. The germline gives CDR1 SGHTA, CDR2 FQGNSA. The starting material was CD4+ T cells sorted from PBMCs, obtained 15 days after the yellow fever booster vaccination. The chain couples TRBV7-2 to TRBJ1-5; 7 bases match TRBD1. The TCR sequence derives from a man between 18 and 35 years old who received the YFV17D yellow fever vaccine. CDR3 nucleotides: TGTGCCAGCAGCTACTGGACAGGTAGCAATCAGCCCCAGCATTTT. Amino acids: CASSYWTGSNQPQHF.